This T cell receptor (beta chain) was observed in a study of OX40 agonist ivuxolimab in advanced cancers. For the study at large: With ivuxolimab, an agonistic anti-OX40 (CD134) antibody, patients were treated. Patients assigned to dose escalation were diagnosed with hepatocellular carcinoma, melanoma, renal cell or head and neck cancer. Overall study findings and caveats: The study did not work out the antigen specificity of the expanded peripheral T cells. Some of the nonresponding patients also showed low levels of normalized T-cell clonal expansion.

A word on this clone: The antigen is undetermined.

The assay was immunoSEQ multiplex PCR, and TCRdb's table has in-frame clones only and misses some. Altogether approximately 74,000 clones are present, about 88% being singletons, with the ten largest covering approximately 0.3%. The CDR3 loop spans 15 amino acids. CDR1 is SGHRS and CDR2 is YFSETQ in the germline V gene. V lost 0 bases to trimming and J lost 9 bases, with 16 bases between them. The specimen was CD4+ or CD8+ T cells sorted from blood, collected in a trial of the OX40 agonist ivuxolimab. This chain uses TRBV5-1 with TRBJ2-1, with D perhaps matching TRBD1 (5 bases). The TCR sequence derives from an adult with an advanced solid tumor such as melanoma, head and neck, liver or kidney cancer. CDR3 DNA sequence: TGCGCCAGCAGCTTGGCCTCGTTCGCGCAGGGTGAGCAGTTCTTC. The encoded protein is CASSLASFAQGEQFF.